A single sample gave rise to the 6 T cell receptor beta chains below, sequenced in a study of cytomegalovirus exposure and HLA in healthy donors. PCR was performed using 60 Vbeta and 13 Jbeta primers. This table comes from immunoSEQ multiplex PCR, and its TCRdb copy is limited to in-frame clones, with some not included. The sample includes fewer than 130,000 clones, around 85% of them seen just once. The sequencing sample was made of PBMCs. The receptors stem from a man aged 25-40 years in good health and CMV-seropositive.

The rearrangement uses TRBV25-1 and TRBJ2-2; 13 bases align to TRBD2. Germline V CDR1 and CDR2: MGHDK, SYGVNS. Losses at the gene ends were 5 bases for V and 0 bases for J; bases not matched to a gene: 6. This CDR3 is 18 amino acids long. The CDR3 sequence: CASSTGLAGASNTGELFF. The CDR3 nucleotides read TGTGCCAGCAGTACAGGACTAGCGGGGGCTTCGAACACCGGGGAGCTGTTTTTT.

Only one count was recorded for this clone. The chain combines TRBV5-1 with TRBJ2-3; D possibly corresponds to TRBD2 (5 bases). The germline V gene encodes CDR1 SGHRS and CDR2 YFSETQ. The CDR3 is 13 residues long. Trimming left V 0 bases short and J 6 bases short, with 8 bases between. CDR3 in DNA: TGCGCCAGCAGCTTGGGCAGGAGGGATACGCAGTATTTT. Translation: CASSLGRRDTQYF.

The CDR3 DNA sequence: TGTGCCAGCAGCTTGGTGGGTCGGGGGGGAGGAGAGACCCAGTACTTC. This sequence encodes CASSLVGRGGGETQYF. V gene TRBV11-2 combines with J gene TRBJ2-5, with 8 positions matching TRBD2. CDR3 length: 16 amino acids. The ends lost 3 bases at V and 4 bases at J; junction bases unmatched: 10. Germline CDR1 SGHAT, CDR2 FQNNGV.

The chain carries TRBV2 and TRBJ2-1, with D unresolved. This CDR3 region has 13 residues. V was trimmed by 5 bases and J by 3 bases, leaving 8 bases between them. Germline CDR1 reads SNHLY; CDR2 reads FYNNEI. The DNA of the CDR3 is TGTGCCAGCAGTATTGCAGACTACAATGAGCAGTTCTTC. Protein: CASSIADYNEQFF.

The CDR3 nucleotides are TGCGCCAGCAGCTTGGCTCCGGGACATACCTACGAGCAGTACTTC. This codes for CASSLAPGHTYEQYF. The chain uses TRBV5-1 and TRBJ2-7, with D possibly being TRBD1 (6 bases). This CDR3 region has 15 residues. CDR1 and CDR2 from the germline V gene are SGHRS and YFSETQ. Trimming removed 0 bases at V and 2 bases at J, with 12 bases between.

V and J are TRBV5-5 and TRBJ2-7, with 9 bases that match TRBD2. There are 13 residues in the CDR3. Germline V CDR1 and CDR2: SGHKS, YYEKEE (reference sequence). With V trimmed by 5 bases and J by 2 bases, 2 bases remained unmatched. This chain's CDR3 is CASRRGGAYEQYF. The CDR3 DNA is TGTGCCAGCAGACGCGGGGGGGCCTACGAGCAGTACTTC. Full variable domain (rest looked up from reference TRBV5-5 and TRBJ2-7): DAGVTQSPTHLIKTRGQQVTLRCSPISGHKSVSWYQQVLGQGPQFIFQYYEKEERGRGNFPDRFSARQFPNYSSELNVNALLLGDSALYLCASRRGGAYEQYFGPGTRLTVT.